The clone carrying this T cell receptor beta chain turned up a few times. These data are taken from a study of metastatic and nonmetastatic thyroid tumors. About the research overall: Across blood and tumor or nodule tissue, repertoires from malignant and benign thyroid patients were compared with one another.

This CDR3 has 16 residues. The V and J ends lost 5 bases and 4 bases, in that order; junction bases with no gene match: 5. Under the authors' procedure: A papillary thyroid cancer distant-metastasis classifier was built from CDR3 differences across clinicopathological groups. TCRdb re-clonotyped the PCR reads via MiXCR. TCRdb's processing, not the study's, gives the V and J calls here. The sample yields roughly 42,000 clones, approximately 17% seen once. Not a single patient had been given any form of treatment at any point before undergoing thyroid surgery. The sample was tumor tissue. The genes are TRBV12-3 or TRBV12-4 and TRBJ2-2; 12 bases agree with TRBD2. This clonotype was obtained from a female donor with papillary thyroid cancer or a benign thyroid nodule (not recorded which). Some clones in this sample may be carry-over from other donors' samples. This chain's CDR3 is CASSPLAGGLTGELFF. For the CDR3, the DNA is TGTGCCAGCAGTCCTCTAGCGGGAGGGCTCACCGGGGAGCTGTTTTTT.